There are a few counts of the clone carrying this T cell receptor beta chain. Trimming left V 0 bases short and J 9 bases short, with 4 bases between. The CDR3 loop spans 11 amino acids. Germline values: CDR1 SGDLS, CDR2 YYNGEE. Method: immunoSEQ multiplex PCR; TCRdb's copy keeps in-frame clones and lacks some. The table has tens of thousands of clones, nearly 90% seen once. The data derive from a study of T cell changes during pregnancy in multiple sclerosis. J is TRBJ2-1 and V is TRBV9; D is unresolved. Sequenced material: CD4+ T cells from peripheral blood mononuclear cells, taken in the third trimester of pregnancy. This TCR was sampled from a female donor in good health, enrolled as a control in a pregnancy study. The CDR3 region has the DNA TGTGCCAGCAGCGTAGCGGGTGAGCAGTTCTTC. Amino acid sequence: CASSVAGEQFF.